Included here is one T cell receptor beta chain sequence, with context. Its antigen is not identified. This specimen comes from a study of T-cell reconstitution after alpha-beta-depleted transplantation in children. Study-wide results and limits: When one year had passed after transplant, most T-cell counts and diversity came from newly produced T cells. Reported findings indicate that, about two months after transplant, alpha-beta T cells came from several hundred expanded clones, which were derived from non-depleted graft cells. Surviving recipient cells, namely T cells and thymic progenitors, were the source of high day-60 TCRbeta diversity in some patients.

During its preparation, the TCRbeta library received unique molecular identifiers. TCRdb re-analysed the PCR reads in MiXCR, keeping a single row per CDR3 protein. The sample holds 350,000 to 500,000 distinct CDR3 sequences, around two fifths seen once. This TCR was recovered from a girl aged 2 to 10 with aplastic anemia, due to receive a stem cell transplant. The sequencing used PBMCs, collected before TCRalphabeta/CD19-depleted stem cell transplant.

The chain's CDR3 is CASSPMGTEETQYF. CDR3 bases: TGTGCCAGCTCACCAATGGGGACAGAAGAGACCCAGTACTTC. The chain recombines TRBV18 with TRBJ2-5; 7 bases are shared with TRBD1. Germline trimming cut 2 bases from V and 3 bases from J; bases unmatched to any gene: 3. CDR1 and CDR2 (germline): KGHSH, LQKENI. The CDR3 sequence is 14 residues long.